The T cell receptor (beta chain) under discussion was sequenced for a study of identical twins. Findings and limits, study-wide: Insertions were fewer in abundant cord blood beta clonotypes, whereas memory repertoires showed none of this pattern.

Each cDNA held unique molecular identifiers, and template switching gave it a universal primer site. MiXCR, applied by TCRdb to the 5' RACE reads, yields one record per CDR3 protein. Among 350,000 to 400,000 distinct CDR3 sequences listed, 7% to 9.5% were seen once. There are many counts of this clonotype. The antigen remains undetermined. One junction end disagrees with the germline gene, perhaps due to a read error. This CDR3 is 12 amino acids long. Healthy Caucasians alone served as donors. The chain couples TRBV12-3 or TRBV12-4 to TRBJ2-1; D gene unclear. Sequenced material: naive T cells sorted from blood. The receptor's source is a woman aged 45-65 years in good health. The DNA for the CDR3 is TGTGCCAGCAGCTTAGTAGCCAATGAGCAGTTCTTC. Translated, it gives CASSLVANEQFF.